The 20 T cell receptor beta chains presented below share a single source sample, sequenced in a study of cytomegalovirus exposure and HLA in healthy donors. Both 60 Vbeta primers and 13 Jbeta primers went into the PCR. Data came from immunoSEQ multiplex PCR; TCRdb stores just in-frame clones and leaves some out. The data hold 180,000 or so clones, with about three quarters observed a single time. The source material was PBMCs. These receptors were taken from a man younger than 35 in good health and CMV-seronegative.

This clone has a handful of counts. V gene TRBV4-1 combines with J gene TRBJ2-5; a weak D match, TRBD2 (5 bases). CDR1 and CDR2 from the germline V gene are MGHRA and YSYEKL. The CDR3 has 16 residues. The ends were cut back, 0 bases at V and 1 base at J, with 12 bases in the middle. The CDR3 DNA reads as TGCGCCAGCAGCCAAGACGGGATGCGAGTCCAAGAGACCCAGTACTTC. It encodes CASSQDGMRVQETQYF.

This clone has a handful of counts. The chain links TRBV19 to TRBJ2-1, with 8 positions matching TRBD2. J lost 6 bases, V lost 9 bases, and 13 bases had no gene match. The CDR3 has 15 residues. Germline V gives CDR1 LNHDA, CDR2 SQIVND (reference sequence). CDR3 DNA sequence: TGTGCCAGCGGGGCTAGCGGGCTCCCACCCAATGAGCAGTTCTTC. It codes for CASGASGLPPNEQFF.

This clone was detected only once. Distinct nucleotide sequences in the sample also encode this CDR3. This sequence joins TRBV6-1 and TRBJ2-1; TRBD2 agrees at 12 bases. Trimming took 2 bases from V and 4 from J; bases not matched to a gene: 0. The CDR3 spans 15 residues. Germline V lookup: CDR1 MNHNS, CDR2 SASEGT. CDR3 protein: CASSELAGGYNEQFF. Here the CDR3 DNA reads TGTGCCAGCAGTGAACTAGCGGGGGGGTACAATGAGCAGTTCTTC.

The rearrangement links TRBV6-5 to TRBJ2-2; the D gene is possibly TRBD1 (5 bases). The V gene lost 6 bases and the J gene lost 4 bases, with 9 bases spanning the gap. The CDR3 totals 13 residues. Germline V gives CDR1 MNHEY, CDR2 SVGAGI. Here the CDR3 reads CASRPTGTGELFF. CDR3 coding DNA: TGTGCCAGCAGGCCCACAGGCACCGGGGAGCTGTTTTTT.

The chain has TRBV7-2 and TRBJ2-3; 10 bases line up with TRBD2. The CDR3 contains 16 residues. Trimming took 5 bases from V and 4 from J; bases not matched to a gene: 9. Germline loops: CDR1 SGHTA, CDR2 FQGNSA. The CDR3 DNA is TGTGCCAGCAGCCAACTGGGAGCGGGGGGGCCAGATACGCAGTATTTT. It is translated as CASSQLGAGGPDTQYF.

In regard to this clone: Within the sample, other DNA sequences also encode this same CDR3. The chain uses TRBV5-1 and TRBJ2-7, with 10 nucleotides matching TRBD1. The CDR3 runs 16 residues. The junction had 7 bases not matched to a gene; V was cut back by 0 bases and J by 4 bases. The germline gives CDR1 SGHRS, CDR2 YFSETQ. The CDR3 DNA reads TGCGCCAGCAGCTTGGAGCCGCAGGACAGGGGGTACGAGCAGTACTTC. Translation gives CASSLEPQDRGYEQYF.

The chain is built from TRBV12-5 and TRBJ1-2; TRBD1 matches 11 bases. This CDR3 contains 14 residues. CDR1 and CDR2 (germline): LGHNT, FRNRAP. Trimming at V came to 7 bases and at J to 2 bases, leaving 3 bases not matched to a gene. The DNA for the CDR3 is TGTGCTAGTGCCGGGACAGGGGGGAACTATGGCTACACCTTC. Amino acid sequence: CASAGTGGNYGYTF.

The chain employs TRBV18 and TRBJ2-7; 8 bases align to TRBD2. The V gene end was trimmed by 6 bases and the J gene end by 3 bases; junction bases not matched to a gene: 7. CDR3 length: 14 amino acids. Germline assignment: CDR1 KGHSH and CDR2 LQKENI. The CDR3 is CASSQRESVYEQYF. CDR3 nucleotides: TGTGCCAGCTCGCAGCGGGAGTCGGTCTACGAGCAGTACTTC.

This rearrangement joins TRBV7-9 to TRBJ1-2; TRBD1 might be the D (6 bases). The CDR3 has 15 amino acids. Germline CDR1 and CDR2: SEHNR and FQNEAQ (reference sequence). Trimming shortened V by 5 bases and J by 6 bases, and 19 bases separated the two germline ends. The CDR3, as DNA: TGTGCCAGCAGCCAACCTGGACGGGGGGCCAATGGCTACACCTTC. Its protein product is CASSQPGRGANGYTF. The full variable domain, its missing parts supplied by reference TRBV7-9 and TRBJ1-2, is DTGVSQNPRHKITKRGQNVTFRCDPISEHNRLYWYRQTLGQGPEFLTYFQNEAQLEKSRLLSDRFSAERPKGSFSTLEIQRTEQGDSAMYLCASSQPGRGANGYTFGSGTRLTVV.

The V and J genes are TRBV4-3 and TRBJ2-7; TRBD2 agrees at 8 bases. The germline gives CDR1 LGHNA, CDR2 YSLEER. Unmatched junction bases numbered 5, after V lost 0 bases and J lost 1 base. The CDR3 is 16 amino acids. The CDR3 DNA reads as TGCGCCAGCAGCCAAGATCGGGCGGGGGGTTCCTACGAGCAGTACTTC. Protein: CASSQDRAGGSYEQYF.

The chain joins TRBV19 to TRBJ2-7, with TRBD1 matching 10 bases. The V gene's germline CDR1 is LNHDA and CDR2 SQIVND (reference sequence). This CDR3 spans 13 amino acids. Trimming at V came to 8 bases and at J to 5 bases, leaving 6 bases not matched to a gene. CDR3 amino acids: CASGGDRGDEQYF. For the CDR3, the DNA is TGTGCCAGTGGCGGGGACAGGGGCGACGAGCAGTACTTC.

The V call is TRBV19, the J call TRBJ2-5, with 11 bases fitting TRBD2. V gave up 5 bases and J gave up 4 bases; unmatched junction bases: 12. This CDR3 comprises 17 residues. Germline V gene sequence: CDR1 LNHDA, CDR2 SQIVND (reference sequence). The CDR3 loop reads CASSPRGGTSGRETQYF. The CDR3 region has the DNA TGTGCCAGTAGTCCCCGGGGTGGTACTAGCGGGAGAGAGACCCAGTACTTC.

The chain is built from TRBV4-3 and TRBJ1-2; D ambiguous. There are 13 residues in the CDR3. Per germline, CDR1 LGHNA and CDR2 YSLEER. V gave up 2 bases and J gave up 5 bases, with 9 bases separating them. CDR3 coding DNA: TGCGCCAGCAGCCAAAGGACTGGTTATGGCTACACCTTC. Translation: CASSQRTGYGYTF.

The J gene is TRBJ2-5, the V gene TRBV5-4, with 7 nucleotides matching TRBD2. This CDR3 has 12 residues. Germline CDR1 reads SGHNT; CDR2 reads YYREEE (reference sequence). V shed 1 base and J 7 bases; nucleotides not matched to a gene: 1. The CDR3 spells CASSLWGGTQYF. Here the CDR3 DNA reads TGTGCCAGCAGCTTGTGGGGGGGGACCCAGTACTTC.

This chain links TRBV7-2 with TRBJ2-7, with 8 bases lining up with TRBD2. V shed 4 bases, J shed 2 bases, and the junction held 7 bases outside the gene matches. There are 15 residues in the CDR3. CDR1 is SGHTA, CDR2 FQGNSA, per germline. In DNA form, the CDR3 reads TGTGCCAGCAGCTCCCGGGGGGGCTCAACCTACGAGCAGTACTTC. Protein: CASSSRGGSTYEQYF.

The rearrangement links TRBV27 to TRBJ1-2, with 10 nucleotides matching TRBD1. Trimming removed 2 bases from V and 2 bases from J; junction bases left unmatched: 5. CDR1 MNHEY and CDR2 SMNVEV come from the germline V gene (reference sequence). The length of the CDR3 is 16 residues. The CDR3 loop is CASSLVGQGGNYGYTF. The DNA for the CDR3 is TGTGCCAGCAGTTTAGTAGGACAGGGGGGGAACTATGGCTACACCTTC.

The J gene is TRBJ2-1, the V gene TRBV7-9; TRBD1 aligns across 9 bases. The V segment lost 5 bases and the J segment 5 bases; nucleotides outside the gene matches: 4. The length of the CDR3 is 14 residues. The V gene's germline CDR1 is SEHNR and CDR2 FQNEAQ (reference sequence). For the CDR3, the DNA is TGTGCCAGCAGCCGACAGGGGGACCACAATGAGCAGTTCTTC. Translated: CASSRQGDHNEQFF. Complete variable domain (other parts from reference TRBV7-9 and TRBJ2-1): DTGVSQNPRHKITKRGQNVTFRCDPISEHNRLYWYRQTLGQGPEFLTYFQNEAQLEKSRLLSDRFSAERPKGSFSTLEIQRTEQGDSAMYLCASSRQGDHNEQFFGPGTRLTVL.

The chain couples TRBV13 to TRBJ2-1; 8 bases align to TRBD2. Germline V gives CDR1 PRHDT, CDR2 FYEKMQ (reference sequence). Trimming cost V 2 bases and J 5 bases; bases outside gene matches: 2. The CDR3 sequence is 14 residues long. CDR3: CASSLRGGNNEQFF. CDR3 in DNA: TGTGCCAGCAGCTTACGCGGGGGGAACAATGAGCAGTTCTTC.

This rearrangement joins TRBV6-5 to TRBJ1-2, with D tentatively TRBD1 (6 bases). The V end lost 6 bases, the J end lost 0 bases, and 14 bases lay between the germline ends. This CDR3 has 15 amino acids. The germline CDR1 and CDR2 sequences are MNHEY and SVGAGI. The CDR3 protein is CASSRIGTPNYGYTF. The CDR3 nucleotides read TGTGCCAGCAGCCGGATCGGGACACCTAACTATGGCTACACCTTC.

This clone was found once. CDR3 bases: TGTGCCTGGAGCCTCCACCACAGGGTGCTGGAGACCCAGTACTTC. Protein: CAWSLHHRVLETQYF. V gene TRBV30 combines with J gene TRBJ2-5, with D possibly matching TRBD1 (6 bases). There are 15 residues in the CDR3. CDR1 GTSNPN and CDR2 SVGIG come from the germline V gene (reference sequence). Trimming shortened V by 3 bases and J by 5 bases, and 19 bases separated the two germline ends.